This passage covers 17 T cell receptor beta chains from one sample sequenced in a study of T-cell memory formation after mild COVID-19. One entry per CDR3 protein results from TCRdb running MiXCR on the 5' RACE reads. The sample lists roughly 400,000 distinct CDR3 sequences; 24% were seen once. The specimen sequenced was PBMCs or a T cell subset sorted from them (not recorded which). Receptors were obtained from an adult woman who had mild COVID-19 (a few samples of this study predate the infection). Cell type and time point are not known.

The genes are TRBV11-2 and TRBJ2-1; D is unclear. CDR3 length: 11 residues. Germline values: CDR1 SGHAT, CDR2 FQNNGV. In nucleotides, the CDR3 is TGTAGGGCAGAGTCCTACAATGAGCAGTTCTTC. Amino acid sequence: CRAESYNEQFF.

This clonotype was observed a few times. The V and J genes are TRBV15 and TRBJ2-4; D uncertain. The CDR3 is made up of 15 amino acids. V lost 5 bases and J lost 7, with 18 bases in between. The germline CDR1 and CDR2 sequences are LNHNV and YYDKDF (reference sequence). DNA of the CDR3: TGTGCCACCAGCCCCGAGTGGGCAGCCGAGAACATTCAGTACTTC. Translated: CATSPEWAAENIQYF.

In this sample, this clonotype turned up a few times. CDR3 nucleotides: TGCAGCGTAGGGCCGGATAATAACTATGGCTACACCTTC. Amino acid sequence: CSVGPDNNYGYTF. The rearrangement joins TRBV29-1 to TRBJ1-2, with D unclear. This CDR3 has 13 amino acids. CDR1 is SQVTM and CDR2 is ANQGSEA in the germline V gene. V was cut by 6 bases and J by 1 base, with 12 bases left in between.

This chain joins TRBV30 and TRBJ2-7, with 9 bases fitting TRBD1. V was clipped by 2 bases and J by 1 base; unmatched bases: 3. The V gene's germline CDR1 is GTSNPN and CDR2 SVGIG (reference sequence). The CDR3 is made up of 14 amino acids. The DNA of the CDR3 is TGTGCCTGGAGTCTCGGGACAGGGTCCTACGAGCAGTACTTC. This encodes CAWSLGTGSYEQYF.

This clonotype came up a few times. The chain recombines TRBV5-1 with TRBJ2-1, with a possible D match to TRBD1 (5 bases). The germline CDR1 and CDR2 sequences are SGHRS and YFSETQ. This CDR3 region has 11 residues. Trimming took off 4 bases at V and 8 bases at J, with 7 bases between the two ends. CDR3 region: CASSGAHEQFF. As DNA, the CDR3 is TGCGCCAGCAGCGGGGCGCATGAGCAGTTCTTC.

The rearrangement joins TRBV5-1 to TRBJ2-5; tentative D call: TRBD1 (6 bases). Between the trimmed V and J ends, which lost 3 bases and 4 bases, there was a span of 13 bases. Looked up from germline, CDR1 is SGHRS and CDR2 is YFSETQ. The CDR3 loop spans 14 amino acids. The CDR3 nucleotides are TGCGCCAGCAGCTCGGAACAGGGCCGAGAGACCCAGTACTTC. It specifies CASSSEQGRETQYF.

This clonotype was found many times. The V and J genes are TRBV27 and TRBJ2-7, with D perhaps TRBD1 or TRBD2 (5 bases each). From germline, CDR1 is MNHEY and CDR2 SMNVEV (reference sequence). CDR3 length equals 13 residues. Trimming removed 8 bases from V and 3 bases from J, with 14 bases in between. CDR3 sequence: CASAGTPYYEQYF. CDR3 in DNA: TGTGCCAGCGCCGGGACCCCCTACTACGAGCAGTACTTC.

In this sample, this clonotype turned up a few times. This chain uses TRBV7-9 with TRBJ2-2; 10 bases are shared with TRBD2. The germline gives CDR1 SEHNR, CDR2 FQNEAQ (reference sequence). This CDR3 has 17 amino acids. J was trimmed by 5 bases and V by 2 bases; bases with no gene match: 8. The CDR3 DNA reads TGTGCCAGCAGCTTAATGCTAGCGGGAGAGGGGACCGGGGAGCTGTTTTTT. Translating gives CASSLMLAGEGTGELFF.

In its sample, this clonotype was seen a few times. The rearrangement uses TRBV5-5 and TRBJ1-5; D gene uncertain. CDR1 and CDR2 (germline): SGHKS, YYEKEE (reference sequence). Trimming removed 0 bases at V and 0 bases at J, with 10 bases between. The CDR3 runs 16 residues. CDR3 in DNA: TGTGCCAGCAGCTTGGAGGATCCGTCTAGCAATCAGCCCCAGCATTTT. It codes for CASSLEDPSSNQPQHF.

The J gene is TRBJ2-1, the V gene TRBV11-2; TRBD2 matches at 10 bases. With 5 bases clipped from V and 3 bases from J, the junction kept 7 bases outside the gene matches. Germline V CDR1 and CDR2: SGHAT, FQNNGV. The length of the CDR3 is 16 residues. The DNA for the CDR3 is TGTGCCAGCAGCCCGATTAGCGGGAGGATCTACAATGAGCAGTTCTTC. Its protein product is CASSPISGRIYNEQFF.

This clonotype was detected ten times or more. The chain carries TRBV7-6 and TRBJ2-1; D gene ambiguous. The germline gives CDR1 SGHVS, CDR2 FNYEAQ. The CDR3 totals 14 residues. Trimming cost V 1 base and J 3 bases, with 7 bases left between them. CDR3 protein: CASSLGQVYNEQFF. The DNA for the CDR3 is TGTGCCAGCAGCTTAGGGCAAGTCTACAATGAGCAGTTCTTC.

A few counts support this clonotype. The rearrangement joins TRBV12-3 or TRBV12-4 to TRBJ2-7, with TRBD1 identical over 8 bases. The CDR3 runs 15 residues. V trimming: 1 base; J trimming: 2 bases; junction bases outside the gene matches: 4. CDR3 protein: CASSLDRGTPYEQYF. CDR3 sequence (DNA): TGTGCCAGCAGTTTAGACAGGGGGACCCCCTACGAGCAGTACTTC.

This sequence joins TRBV6-5 and TRBJ2-2, with TRBD2 matching over 11 bases. The V gene's germline CDR1 is MNHEY and CDR2 SVGAGI. After removal of 8 bases from V and 1 base from J, the junction contained 6 bases not matched to a gene. The CDR3 spans 16 residues. CDR3 amino acids: CASGPLAGGNTGELFF. CDR3 nucleotides: TGTGCCAGCGGACCGCTAGCGGGGGGGAACACCGGGGAGCTGTTTTTT.

The DNA for the CDR3 is TGTGCCAGCAGAGTAGCGGGAGGGCCTGCATCTGAGCAGTTCTTC. It encodes CASRVAGGPASEQFF. J is TRBJ2-1 and V is TRBV12-3 or TRBV12-4; 11 nucleotides match TRBD2. This CDR3 spans 15 amino acids. V gave up 6 bases and J gave up 9 bases; unmatched junction bases: 10.

There are a few counts of this clonotype. V usage is TRBV11-2 and J usage is TRBJ2-3; 10 positions agree with TRBD2. The V gene's germline CDR1 is SGHAT and CDR2 FQNNGV. The CDR3 runs to 15 residues. After removal of 5 bases from V and 8 bases from J, the junction contained 10 bases not matched to a gene. CDR3 amino acids: CASSPYSGGPGTQYF. In DNA form, the CDR3 reads TGTGCCAGCAGCCCGTATAGCGGGGGGCCGGGTACGCAGTATTTT.

The chain links TRBV4-2 to TRBJ1-2, with 7 bases identical to TRBD1. V lost 3 bases and J lost 6; bases outside the gene matches: 7. Germline CDR1 and CDR2: LGHNA and YNFKEQ. CDR3 length equals 14 residues. The CDR3 DNA sequence: TGTGCCAGCAGCCACCCGACAGGGTTGGATGGCTACACCTTC. This gives the protein CASSHPTGLDGYTF.

In this sample, this clonotype turned up a few times. The CDR3 coding sequence is TGTGCCAGCAGCCTTCCCCGGGAGCTAGCGGGATTCCACTACGAGCAGTACTTC. Translated: CASSLPRELAGFHYEQYF. The chain links TRBV5-6 to TRBJ2-7, with 9 positions matching TRBD2. From germline, CDR1 is SGHDT and CDR2 YYEEEE. V was pared by 4 bases and J by 3 bases, with 17 bases of the junction left unmatched. This CDR3 contains 18 residues.